This T cell receptor (beta chain) was observed in a study of OX40 agonist ivuxolimab in advanced cancers. For the study in its entirety: The costimulatory receptor OX40 (CD134) was targeted by ivuxolimab, a fully human IgG2 agonistic monoclonal antibody. Intravenous ivuxolimab was administered to patients every 2 weeks at six dose levels: 0.01, 0.1, 0.3, 1.5, 3 and 10 mg/kg. Of the approximately 54 dose-escalation patients, hepatocellular carcinoma was present in about 20, melanoma in approximately 15, renal cell carcinoma in 9 and head and neck cancer in 9. In the dose-escalation cohort, roughly 82% of patients were male, and the mean age was approximately 60 years with a range of roughly 20 to 79. Prior anti-PD-1, anti-PD-L1 or anti-CTLA-4 therapy was permitted, and checkpoint inhibitors had been received by roughly 40% of dose-escalation patients. Partial responses occurred in three dose-escalation patients, of whom one had hepatocellular carcinoma and two had cutaneous melanoma. Peripheral TCRbeta sequencing was intended to test whether TCR sequence diversity was altered and clonal T-cell expansion was caused by ivuxolimab. The paper describes the monotherapy dose-escalation part (N of about 52 patients) of the phase I trial of ivuxolimab. What the authors observed across the whole study: Low levels of normalized T-cell clonal expansion were also seen in some patients who did not respond. The antigen specificity of the clonally expanded peripheral T cells was not determined. On average, CD8+ T cells showed more expanded clones than CD4+ T cells after ivuxolimab. At doses from 0.1 to 3.0 mg/kg, clonal expansion was seen in both CD4+ and CD8+ blood T cells between baseline and week 6. In the 0.1-3.0 mg/kg groups, partial responders had among the lowest normalized peripheral clonal expansion, particularly in CD8+ T cells.

Genomic DNA was isolated from the sorted cells so that the TCRbeta CDR3 region could be sequenced. TCRbeta CDR3 regions were sequenced using the immunoSEQ Assay. Held by TCRdb, this immuneACCESS table contains in-frame sequences only and omits some clones. Under half of the omission traces to an unresolved V gene where checked; the cause of the rest is unknown. In this sample the table shows about 110,000 clones, approximately 90% of which occur a single time. The ten top clones hold 0.4% to 0.6% of the sample. About this clone itself: Its antigen is unknown. No base quality information exists; no much larger clone differs at one position.

Patients with a history of autoimmune disease or receiving systemic immunosuppression were excluded from the trial. Peripheral blood for TCR sequencing was collected from all dose cohorts at baseline, on cycle 4 day 1, and on cycle 7 day 1. Samples came from an open-label, multicenter, first-in-human phase I dose-escalation trial of ivuxolimab. Adults with locally advanced or metastatic melanoma, renal cell carcinoma, hepatocellular carcinoma or head and neck squamous cell carcinoma were enrolled in the trial. Before TCR sequencing, CD4+ T cells and CD8+ T cells from peripheral blood were sorted into separate populations. Measured from the cysteine to the phenylalanine, the CDR3 is 14 residues long. Only CDR3 DNA remains: 42 bases, in frame from the first base. V ends up 10 bases short and J 5 bases short, with an unmatched junction base count of 4. The germline V gene encodes CDR1 ENHRY and CDR2 SYGVKD.

The chain is made from TRBV10-3 and TRBJ1-6, with TRBD1 matching 11 junction bases. This TCR came from an adult with an advanced solid tumor such as melanoma, head and neck, liver or kidney cancer. Sequenced material: CD4+ or CD8+ T cells sorted from blood, taken in a trial of the OX40 agonist ivuxolimab. The DNA sequence is as follows: TGTGCCACCGGACAGGGGGCAAATAATTCACCCCTCCACTTT. Its protein product is CATGQGANNSPLHF.